Following are 15 T cell receptor beta chains from one sample sequenced in a study of T cells of healthy individuals. TCRdb re-called the 5' RACE reads with MiXCR, one entry per CDR3 protein. The sample has over 95,000 distinct CDR3 sequences, around 17% seen once. The source of these receptors is a human donor in good health.

The CDR3 nucleotides are TGTGCCAGCAGCTTACCTAGCGGGAGTAATGAGCAGTTCTTC. As protein: CASSLPSGSNEQFF. The chain joins TRBV12-3 or TRBV12-4 to TRBJ2-1; 10 bases map to TRBD2. The CDR3 has 14 amino acids. Germline trimming cut 6 bases from V and 7 bases from J; bases unmatched to any gene: 6.

This CDR3 reads CSASPAGQGGTEAFF. The CDR3 nucleotides read TGCAGTGCTAGTCCGGCTGGACAGGGTGGCACTGAAGCTTTCTTT. The V call is TRBV20-1, the J call TRBJ1-1, with 8 bases matching TRBD1. The CDR3 consists of 15 residues. Germline V gives CDR1 DFQATT, CDR2 SNEGSKA (reference sequence). After removal of 3 bases from V and 4 bases from J, the junction contained 10 bases not matched to a gene.

The rearrangement links TRBV6-6 to TRBJ1-3; TRBD1 matches 12 bases. With V trimmed by 6 bases and J by 3 bases, 6 bases remained unmatched. From germline, CDR1 is MNHNY and CDR2 SVGAGI (reference sequence). The CDR3 loop spans 16 amino acids. This CDR3 reads CASSPGQGALGNTIYF. The CDR3 DNA is TGTGCCAGCAGCCCGGGACAGGGGGCCCTTGGAAACACCATATATTTT.

This clonotype has a handful of counts. The rearrangement links TRBV4-3 to TRBJ2-6; no firm D call. Trimming took off 1 base at V and 0 bases at J, with 10 bases between the two ends. CDR3 size: 17 residues. The V gene's germline CDR1 is LGHNA and CDR2 YSLEER. The CDR3: CASSQAGSSSGANVLTF. The CDR3 DNA is TGCGCCAGCAGCCAAGCCGGCTCCTCCTCTGGGGCCAACGTCCTGACTTTC.

J is TRBJ2-7 and V is TRBV6-5; D unclear. CDR1 is MNHEY, CDR2 SVGAGI, per germline. The CDR3 spans 14 residues. The V and J ends lost 6 bases and 3 bases respectively, with 15 bases between them. CDR3 bases: TGTGCCAGCAGACCCGGCCCCCTTGACTACGAGCAGTACTTC. Translated, it gives CASRPGPLDYEQYF.

This chain joins TRBV5-1 and TRBJ1-2, with a tentative D call TRBD1 (6 bases). Trimming stripped 0 bases from V and 6 bases from J, with 12 bases between. There are 14 residues in the CDR3. Germline V gives CDR1 SGHRS, CDR2 YFSETQ. The CDR3 loop is CASSLAVAGDGYTF. CDR3 sequence (DNA): TGCGCCAGCAGCTTGGCCGTGGCAGGGGATGGCTACACCTTC.

This clonotype was observed a handful of times. The chain combines TRBV4-1 with TRBJ2-3; D may match TRBD1 or TRBD2 (5 bases each). The CDR3 totals 14 residues. Trimming took off 4 bases at V and 3 bases at J, with 11 bases between the two ends. Germline CDR1 and CDR2: MGHRA and YSYEKL. In nucleotides, the CDR3 is TGCGCCAGCAGCCCACCCGGGGCGACAGATACGCAGTATTTT. Its translation is CASSPPGATDTQYF.

This chain links TRBV11-2 with TRBJ2-5; a weak D match, TRBD1 (5 bases). The CDR3 length is 13 residues. V lost 3 bases to trimming and J lost 3 bases, with 8 bases between them. Germline lookup yields CDR1 SGHAT and CDR2 FQNNGV. The CDR3 DNA reads as TGTGCCAGCAGCTTCTCGACAGAAGAGACCCAGTACTTC. Amino acids: CASSFSTEETQYF.

The rearrangement uses TRBV20-1 and TRBJ2-7; D gene ambiguous. Germline V gives CDR1 DFQATT, CDR2 SNEGSKA (reference sequence). The CDR3 sequence is 14 residues long. Trimming stripped 3 bases from V and 1 base from J, with 13 bases between. Here the CDR3 DNA reads TGCAGTGCTAGGCCTCGTGGGCGGTCCTACGAGCAGTACTTC. As protein: CSARPRGRSYEQYF.

This clonotype came up many times. This chain uses TRBV7-2 with TRBJ2-4; the D gene is possibly TRBD2 (5 bases). Germline-derived CDR1 and CDR2 are SGHTA and FQGNSA. V shed 5 bases and J shed 6 bases, with 11 bases lying between them. The CDR3 is 13 residues long. CDR3: CASSTSGSNIQYF. In DNA form, the CDR3 reads TGTGCCAGCAGCACCTCGGGGTCAAACATTCAGTACTTC.

The chain employs TRBV10-3 and TRBJ2-3, with 8 bases fitting TRBD2. This CDR3 comprises 15 residues. Germline loops: CDR1 ENHRY, CDR2 SYGVKD. With V trimmed by 6 bases and J by 0 bases, 5 bases remained unmatched. CDR3 loop: CAISNSGVSTDTQYF. CDR3 bases: TGTGCCATCAGCAATAGCGGGGTTAGCACAGATACGCAGTATTTT.

In its sample, this clonotype was seen many times. The chain uses TRBV7-9 and TRBJ1-1; D is possibly TRBD1 (5 bases). V gave up 4 bases and J gave up 3 bases, with 6 bases separating them. Germline V gene data show CDR1 as SEHNR and CDR2 as FQNEAQ (reference sequence). The CDR3 is 12 residues long. The CDR3 is CASSWDHTEAFF. CDR3 nucleotide sequence: TGTGCCAGCAGCTGGGACCACACTGAAGCTTTCTTT.

This clonotype was counted only a few times. The chain links TRBV20-1 to TRBJ1-1; no reliable D call. CDR1 is DFQATT and CDR2 is SNEGSKA in the germline V gene (reference sequence). The CDR3 length is 12 residues. Trimming left V 0 bases short and J 10 bases short, with 12 bases between. Here the CDR3 DNA reads TGCAGTGCTAGAGATCGGACTCTGGCAGCTTTCTTT. It encodes CSARDRTLAAFF.

This clonotype appeared a few times. The rearrangement links TRBV18 to TRBJ1-2, with 7 positions matching TRBD1. This CDR3 has 14 amino acids. Trimming at V came to 1 base and at J to 6 bases, leaving 5 bases not matched to a gene. Germline loops: CDR1 KGHSH, CDR2 LQKENI. CDR3: CASSPLDRDDGYTF. CDR3 nucleotides: TGTGCCAGCTCACCACTAGACAGGGATGATGGCTACACCTTC.

This clonotype showed up just a few times. The rearrangement links TRBV4-1 to TRBJ2-2; D perhaps matches TRBD1 (6 bases). This CDR3 has 19 residues. Trimming took 2 bases from V and 4 from J, leaving 23 bases between them. Looked up from germline, CDR1 is MGHRA and CDR2 is YSYEKL. Written as DNA, the CDR3 is TGCGCCAGCAGCCAACCTAGGGGGATGATCAGGGAAAGCACCGGGGAGCTGTTTTTT. Translated, it gives CASSQPRGMIRESTGELFF.